There are a few counts of the clone carrying this T cell receptor beta chain. Its antigen is unknown. The sample originates from a study of T cell repertoires in cytomegalovirus infection. As for the study in general: Selection of CMV epitopes for the study included recently identified HLA-C-restricted and well-studied HLA-B-restricted ones. TCR beta signatures that were public indicated CMV infection and matching HLA type.

The study's findings and limits: CMV-specific TCR beta clonotypes restricted by HLA-C dominated the ex vivo response.

Each CDR3 protein gets one entry after TCRdb re-called the reads with MiXCR. The sample includes 110,000 or so distinct CDR3 sequences, 25% to 35% of them seen just once. The material was CD8+ T cells from cultured PBMCs, obtained from culture after CMV antigen stimulation. This TCR derives from a human donor in good health (CMV status not recorded). Some clones in this sample may be carry-over from other donors' samples.

CDR3 nucleotides: TGTGCCATCAGTGAGGCAGACGGGAGAATAAACACCATATATTTT. Translated, it gives CAISEADGRINTIYF. V usage is TRBV10-3 and J usage is TRBJ1-3; no firm D call. The V and J ends lost 2 bases and 6 bases respectively, with 14 bases between them. The CDR3 covers 15 residues. CDR1 and CDR2 (germline): ENHRY, SYGVKD.